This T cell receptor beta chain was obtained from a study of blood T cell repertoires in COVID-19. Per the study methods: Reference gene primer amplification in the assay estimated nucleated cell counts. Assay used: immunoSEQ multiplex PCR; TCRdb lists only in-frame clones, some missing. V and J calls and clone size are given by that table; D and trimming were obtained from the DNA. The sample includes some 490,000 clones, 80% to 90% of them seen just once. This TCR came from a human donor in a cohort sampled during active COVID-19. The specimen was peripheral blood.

The chain's CDR3 is CASSPRQSSYNSPLHF. CDR3 nucleotides: TGTGCCAGCAGCCCCCGACAGAGCTCCTATAATTCACCCCTCCACTTT. V and J are TRBV11-2 and TRBJ1-6; D perhaps matches TRBD1 (5 bases). Between the trimmed V and J ends, which lost 5 bases and 0 bases, there was a span of 11 bases. The CDR3 spans 16 residues. CDR1 is SGHAT, CDR2 FQNNGV, per germline.